The sequence of this TCR beta chain was determined in a study of T-cell memory formation after mild COVID-19. TCRdb re-derived calls from the 5' RACE reads in MiXCR, one entry per CDR3 protein. The sample lists around 220,000 distinct CDR3 sequences, roughly 15% occurring once. The V gene's germline CDR1 is LGHNA and CDR2 YNFKEQ. Trimming removed 0 bases at V and 7 bases at J, with 16 bases between. The CDR3 is 17 residues long. The sequencing sample was made of PBMCs or a T cell subset sorted from them (not recorded which). The rearrangement links TRBV4-2 to TRBJ1-6; D is perhaps TRBD1 (5 bases). The receptor was derived from a young man who had mild COVID-19 (a few samples of this study predate the infection). Cell type and time point are not known. CDR3 loop: CASSQETTGVVNSPLHF. Written as DNA, the CDR3 is TGTGCCAGCAGCCAAGAAACTACGGGGGTAGTGAATTCACCCCTCCACTTT.